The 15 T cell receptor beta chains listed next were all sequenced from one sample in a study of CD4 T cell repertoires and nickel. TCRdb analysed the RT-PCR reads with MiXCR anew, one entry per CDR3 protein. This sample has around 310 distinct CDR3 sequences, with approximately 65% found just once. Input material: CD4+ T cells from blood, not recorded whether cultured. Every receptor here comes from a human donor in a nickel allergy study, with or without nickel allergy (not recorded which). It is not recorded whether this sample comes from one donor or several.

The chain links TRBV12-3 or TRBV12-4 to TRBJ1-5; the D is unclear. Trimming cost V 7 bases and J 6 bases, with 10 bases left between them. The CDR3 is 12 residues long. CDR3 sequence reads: CASTTVGQPQHF. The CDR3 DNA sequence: TGTGCCAGCACCACGGTTGGTCAGCCCCAGCATTTT.

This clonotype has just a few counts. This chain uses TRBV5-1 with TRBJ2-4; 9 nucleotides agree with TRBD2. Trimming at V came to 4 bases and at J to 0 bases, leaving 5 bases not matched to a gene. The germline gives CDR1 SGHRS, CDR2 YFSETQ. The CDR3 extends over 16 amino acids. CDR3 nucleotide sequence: TGCGCCAGCAGCCGTGCGGGGGGGATAGCCAAAAACATTCAGTACTTC. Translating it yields CASSRAGGIAKNIQYF.

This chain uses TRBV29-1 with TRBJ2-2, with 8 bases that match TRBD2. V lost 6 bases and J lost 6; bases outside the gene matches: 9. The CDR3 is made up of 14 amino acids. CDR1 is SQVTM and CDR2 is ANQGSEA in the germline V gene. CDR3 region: CSVTAGAAPGELFF. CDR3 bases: TGCAGCGTCACAGCGGGAGCGGCTCCCGGGGAGCTGTTTTTT.

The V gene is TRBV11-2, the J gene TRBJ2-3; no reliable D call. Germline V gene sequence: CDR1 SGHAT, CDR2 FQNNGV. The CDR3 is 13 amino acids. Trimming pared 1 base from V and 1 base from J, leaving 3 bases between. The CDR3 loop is CASSLGGTDTQYF. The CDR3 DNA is TGTGCCAGCAGCTTAGGAGGCACAGATACGCAGTATTTT.

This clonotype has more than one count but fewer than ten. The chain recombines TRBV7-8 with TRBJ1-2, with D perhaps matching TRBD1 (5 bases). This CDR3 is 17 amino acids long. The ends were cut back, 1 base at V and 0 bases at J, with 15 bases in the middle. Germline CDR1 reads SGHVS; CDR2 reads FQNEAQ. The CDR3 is CASSLVSRGLTNYGYTF. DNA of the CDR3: TGTGCCAGCAGCTTAGTTAGTCGGGGACTAACTAACTATGGCTACACCTTC.

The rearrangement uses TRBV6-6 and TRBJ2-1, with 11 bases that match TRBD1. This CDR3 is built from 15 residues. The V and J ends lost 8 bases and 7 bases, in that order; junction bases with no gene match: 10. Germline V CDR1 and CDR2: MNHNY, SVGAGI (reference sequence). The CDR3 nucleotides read TGTGCCAGCGGGACCGGGACAGGGGGGGGAAATGAGCAGTTCTTC. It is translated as CASGTGTGGGNEQFF.

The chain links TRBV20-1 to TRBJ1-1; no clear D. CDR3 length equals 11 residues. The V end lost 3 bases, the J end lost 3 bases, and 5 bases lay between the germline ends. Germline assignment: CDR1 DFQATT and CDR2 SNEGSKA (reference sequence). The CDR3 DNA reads TGCAGTGCTAGTGAGGACACTGAAGCTTTCTTT. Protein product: CSASEDTEAFF.

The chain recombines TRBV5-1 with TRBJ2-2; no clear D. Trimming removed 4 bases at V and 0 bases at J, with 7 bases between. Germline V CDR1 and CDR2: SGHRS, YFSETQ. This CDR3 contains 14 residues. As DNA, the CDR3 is TGCGCCAGCAGCCTAGGTGCGAACACCGGGGAGCTGTTTTTT. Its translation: CASSLGANTGELFF.

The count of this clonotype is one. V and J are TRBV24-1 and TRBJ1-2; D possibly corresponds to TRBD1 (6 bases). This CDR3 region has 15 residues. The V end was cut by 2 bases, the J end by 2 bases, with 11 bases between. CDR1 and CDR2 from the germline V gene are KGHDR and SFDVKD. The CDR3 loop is CATSDWDKGNYGYTF. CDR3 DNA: TGTGCCACCAGTGATTGGGACAAGGGGAACTATGGCTACACCTTC.

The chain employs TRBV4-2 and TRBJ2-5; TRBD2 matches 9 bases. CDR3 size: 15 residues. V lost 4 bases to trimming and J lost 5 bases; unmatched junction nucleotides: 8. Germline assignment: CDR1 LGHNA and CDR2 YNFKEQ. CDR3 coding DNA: TGTGCCAGCAGCCCAGAACTAGCGGGTGATGAGACCCAGTACTTC. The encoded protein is CASSPELAGDETQYF.

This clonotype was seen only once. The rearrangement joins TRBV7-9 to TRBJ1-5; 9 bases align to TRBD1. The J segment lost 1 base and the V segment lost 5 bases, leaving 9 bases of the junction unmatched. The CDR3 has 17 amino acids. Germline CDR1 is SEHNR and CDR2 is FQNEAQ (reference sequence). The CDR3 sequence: CASSQDRGIGSNQPQHF. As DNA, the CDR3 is TGTGCCAGCAGCCAAGACAGGGGGATCGGGAGCAATCAGCCCCAGCATTTT.

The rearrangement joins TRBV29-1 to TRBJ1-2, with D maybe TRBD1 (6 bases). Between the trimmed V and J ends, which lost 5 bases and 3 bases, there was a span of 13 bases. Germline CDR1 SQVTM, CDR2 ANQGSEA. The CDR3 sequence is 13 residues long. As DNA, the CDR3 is TGCAGCGTTTCTAAGGGGGTTGACTATGGCTACACCTTC. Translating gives CSVSKGVDYGYTF.

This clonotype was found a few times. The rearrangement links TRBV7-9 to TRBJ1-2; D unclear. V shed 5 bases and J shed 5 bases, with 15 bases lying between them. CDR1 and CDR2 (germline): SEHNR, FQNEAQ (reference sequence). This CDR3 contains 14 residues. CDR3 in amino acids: CASSPRGPGYGYTF. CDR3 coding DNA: TGTGCCAGCAGCCCTCGAGGGCCTGGATATGGCTACACCTTC.

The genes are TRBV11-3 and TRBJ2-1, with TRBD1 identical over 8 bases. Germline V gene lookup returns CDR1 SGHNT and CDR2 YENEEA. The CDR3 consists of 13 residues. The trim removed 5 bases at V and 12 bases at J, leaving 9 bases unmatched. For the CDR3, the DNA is TGTGCCAGCAGCCTACACCGGACAGGGACGCAGTTCTTC. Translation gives CASSLHRTGTQFF.

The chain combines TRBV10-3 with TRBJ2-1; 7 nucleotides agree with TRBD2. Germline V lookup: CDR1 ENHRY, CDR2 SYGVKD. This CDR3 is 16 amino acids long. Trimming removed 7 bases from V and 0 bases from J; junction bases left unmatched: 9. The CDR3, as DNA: TGTGCCATCATGATTAACCCGGGGGGCTCCTACAATGAGCAGTTCTTC. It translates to CAIMINPGGSYNEQFF.